Listed here are 7 T cell receptor beta chains from one sample, sequenced in a study of blood T cells in healthy people across ages. It was with a sample-barcoded 5' primer and a J-beta primer mix that a second PCR of roughly 7 to 12 cycles was run. A single record per CDR3 protein comes from TCRdb applying MiXCR to the 5' RACE reads. The sample has roughly 800,000 distinct CDR3 sequences, over 45% seen once. The sequenced material came from blood. Receptor source: a man aged 25-45 years in good health.

There are a few counts of this clonotype. CDR3 in amino acids: CASIPGLASNEQFF. CDR3 in DNA: TGTGCCAGCATTCCGGGACTAGCGTCGAATGAGCAGTTCTTC. The chain carries TRBV2 and TRBJ2-1; TRBD2 agrees at 10 bases. There are 14 residues in the CDR3. The germline CDR1 and CDR2 sequences are SNHLY and FYNNEI. V was clipped by 7 bases and J by 7 bases; unmatched bases: 7.

Comments on this clonotype: A read error may explain this, as a much larger clone is one base away. This sequence joins TRBV29-1 and TRBJ1-1; no definite D call. V lost 3 bases and J 0 bases, leaving 14 bases between the germline ends. Germline-derived CDR1 and CDR2 are SQVTM and ANQGSEA. This CDR3 comprises 15 residues. For the CDR3, the DNA is TGCAGCGTTGAGGCCCGGGCAACCATGAACACTGAAGCTTTCTTT. This sequence encodes CSVEARATMNTEAFF.

This clonotype was recorded at least ten times. The V and J genes are TRBV7-7 and TRBJ2-5; D gene uncertain. Germline V gene lookup returns CDR1 SSHAT and CDR2 FNYEAQ (reference sequence). Trimming pared 1 base from V and 3 bases from J, leaving 6 bases between. This CDR3 has 13 amino acids. CDR3 sequence reads: CASSLGLEETQYF. The CDR3 DNA follows: TGTGCCAGCAGCTTAGGACTCGAAGAGACCCAGTACTTC.

This clonotype was observed a handful of times. The chain has TRBV3-1 and TRBJ2-7; no definite D call. The V and J ends lost 2 bases and 2 bases respectively, with 4 bases between them. Germline CDR1 LGHDT, CDR2 YNNKEL (reference sequence). The CDR3 has 12 residues. CDR3: CASSQWAYEQYF. The CDR3 nucleotides read TGTGCCAGCAGCCAATGGGCCTACGAGCAGTACTTC.

The chain uses TRBV15 and TRBJ1-5, with 9 bases identical to TRBD1. The germline V gene has CDR1 LNHNV and CDR2 YYDKDF (reference sequence). The CDR3 has 15 amino acids. Trimming took 5 bases from V and 6 from J; bases not matched to a gene: 8. The CDR3: CATSPKQGAAQPQHF. The DNA of the CDR3 is TGTGCCACCAGCCCCAAACAGGGGGCTGCTCAGCCCCAGCATTTT.

The CDR3 sequence is CASSFSTGQAPYEQYF. In DNA, the CDR3 is TGTGCCAGCAGCTTCTCCACTGGACAGGCACCCTACGAGCAGTACTTC. The chain combines TRBV7-2 with TRBJ2-4; 7 bases line up with TRBD1. The DNA matches TRBJ2-7 better at its end, which makes the J call doubtful. The CDR3 spans 16 residues. Germline V CDR1 and CDR2: SGHTA, FQGNSA.

In its sample, this clonotype was seen a few times. The V and J genes are TRBV12-3 or TRBV12-4 and TRBJ1-6; 7 nucleotides align to TRBD1. The J segment lost 9 bases and the V segment lost 6 bases, leaving 5 bases of the junction unmatched. The CDR3 consists of 13 residues. CDR3 coding DNA: TGTGCCAGCAGGCAGGGGGTAGGTTCACCCCTCCACTTT. Protein sequence: CASRQGVGSPLHF.